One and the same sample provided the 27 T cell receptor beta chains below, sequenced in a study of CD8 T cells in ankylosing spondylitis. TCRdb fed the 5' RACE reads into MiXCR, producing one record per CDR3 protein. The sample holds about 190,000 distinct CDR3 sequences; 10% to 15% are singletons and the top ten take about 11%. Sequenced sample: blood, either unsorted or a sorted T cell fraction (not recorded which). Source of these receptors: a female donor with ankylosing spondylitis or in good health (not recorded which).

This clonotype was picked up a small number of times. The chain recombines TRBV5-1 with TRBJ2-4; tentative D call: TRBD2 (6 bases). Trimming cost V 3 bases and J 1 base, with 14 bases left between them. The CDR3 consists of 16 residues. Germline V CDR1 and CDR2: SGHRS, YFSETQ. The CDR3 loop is CASSSEGQGAKNIQYF. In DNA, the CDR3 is TGCGCCAGCAGCTCGGAGGGGCAAGGGGCCAAAAACATTCAGTACTTC.

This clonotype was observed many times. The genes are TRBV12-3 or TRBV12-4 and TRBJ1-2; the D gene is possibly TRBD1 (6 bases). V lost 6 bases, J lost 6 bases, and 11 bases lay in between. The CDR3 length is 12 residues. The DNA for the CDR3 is TGTGCCAGCAGGACAGGTCTCGATGGCTACACCTTC. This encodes CASRTGLDGYTF.

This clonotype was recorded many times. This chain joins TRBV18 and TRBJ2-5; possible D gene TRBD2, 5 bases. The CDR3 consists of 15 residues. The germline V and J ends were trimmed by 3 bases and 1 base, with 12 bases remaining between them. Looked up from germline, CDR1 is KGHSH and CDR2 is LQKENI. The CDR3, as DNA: TGTGCCAGCTCACCGTCTGTGAGCGGCCAAGAGACCCAGTACTTC. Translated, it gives CASSPSVSGQETQYF.

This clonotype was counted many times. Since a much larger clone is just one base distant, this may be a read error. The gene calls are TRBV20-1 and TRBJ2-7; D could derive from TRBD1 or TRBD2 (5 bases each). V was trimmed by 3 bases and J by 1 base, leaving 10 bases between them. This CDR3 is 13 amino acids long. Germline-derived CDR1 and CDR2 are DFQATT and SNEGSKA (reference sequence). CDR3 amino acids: CSASGDGSYEQYF. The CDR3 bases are TGCAGTGCTAGCGGGGACGGATCCTACGAGCAGTACTTC.

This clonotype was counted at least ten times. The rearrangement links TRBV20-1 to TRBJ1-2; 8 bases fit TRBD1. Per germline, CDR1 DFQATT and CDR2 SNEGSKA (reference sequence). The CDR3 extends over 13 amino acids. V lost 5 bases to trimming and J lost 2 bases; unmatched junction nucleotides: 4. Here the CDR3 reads CSAERTGNYGYTF. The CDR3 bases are TGCAGTGCTGAGAGGACAGGGAACTATGGCTACACCTTC.

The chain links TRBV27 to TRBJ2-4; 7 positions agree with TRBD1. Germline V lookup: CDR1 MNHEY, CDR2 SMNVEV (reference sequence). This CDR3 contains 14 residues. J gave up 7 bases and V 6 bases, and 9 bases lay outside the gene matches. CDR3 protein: CASRRTGVGNIQYF. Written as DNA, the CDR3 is TGTGCCAGCAGACGGACAGGAGTAGGGAACATTCAGTACTTC.

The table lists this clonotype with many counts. Here the CDR3 DNA reads TGCGCCAGCAGCCCCCGGACTGGGGGCAATCAGCCCCAGCATTTT. Translation gives CASSPRTGGNQPQHF. The V and J genes are TRBV4-3 and TRBJ1-5; D is undetermined. Per the germline V gene, CDR1 is LGHNA and CDR2 is YSLEER. The CDR3 is made up of 15 amino acids. The V and J ends lost 4 bases and 2 bases respectively, with 12 bases between them.

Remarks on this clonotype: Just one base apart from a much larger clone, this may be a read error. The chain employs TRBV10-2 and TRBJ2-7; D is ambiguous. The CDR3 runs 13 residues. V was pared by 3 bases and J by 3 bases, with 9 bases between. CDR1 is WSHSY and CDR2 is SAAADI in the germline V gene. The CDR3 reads CASSEKNIYEQYF. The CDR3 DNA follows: TGCGCCAGCAGTGAAAAGAACATCTACGAGCAGTACTTC.

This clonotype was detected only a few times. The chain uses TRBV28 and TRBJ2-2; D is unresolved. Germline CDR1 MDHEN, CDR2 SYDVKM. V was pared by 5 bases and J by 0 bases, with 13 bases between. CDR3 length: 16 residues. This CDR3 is CASSRGGGSNTGELFF. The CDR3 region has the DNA TGTGCCAGCAGTCGAGGTGGCGGATCGAACACCGGGGAGCTGTTTTTT.

CDR3 amino acids: CASSPEQGEQYF. The CDR3 bases are TGTGCCAGCTCACCAGAACAGGGCGAGCAGTACTTC. The chain recombines TRBV18 with TRBJ2-7, with a weak D call TRBD1 (6 bases). The CDR3 totals 12 residues. CDR1 is KGHSH and CDR2 is LQKENI in the germline V gene. Trimming removed 2 bases at V and 6 bases at J, with 8 bases between.

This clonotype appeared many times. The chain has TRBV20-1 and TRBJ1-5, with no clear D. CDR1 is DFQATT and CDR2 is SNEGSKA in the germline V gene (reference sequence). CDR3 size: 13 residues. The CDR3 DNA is TGCAGCACATCAAAGGAAGGCAATCAGCCCCAGCATTTT. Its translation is CSTSKEGNQPQHF.

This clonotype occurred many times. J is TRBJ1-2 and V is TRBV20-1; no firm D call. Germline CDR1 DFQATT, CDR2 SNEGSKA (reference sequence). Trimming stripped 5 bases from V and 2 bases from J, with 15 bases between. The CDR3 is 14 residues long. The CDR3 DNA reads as TGCAGTGCTCCCAGAGCAGGCGCCAACTATGGCTACACCTTC. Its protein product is CSAPRAGANYGYTF.

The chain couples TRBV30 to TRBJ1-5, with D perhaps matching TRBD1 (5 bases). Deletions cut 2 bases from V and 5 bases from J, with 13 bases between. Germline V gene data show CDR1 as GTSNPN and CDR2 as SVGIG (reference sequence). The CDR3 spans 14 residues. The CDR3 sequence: CAWSSQGGHQPQHF. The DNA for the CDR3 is TGTGCCTGGAGTAGCCAGGGAGGACATCAGCCCCAGCATTTT.

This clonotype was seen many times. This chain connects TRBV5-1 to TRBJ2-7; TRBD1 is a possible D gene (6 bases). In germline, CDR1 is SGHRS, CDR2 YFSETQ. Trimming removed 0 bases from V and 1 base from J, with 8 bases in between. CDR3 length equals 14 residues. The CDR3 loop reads CASSLGQESYEQYF. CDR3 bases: TGCGCCAGCAGCTTGGGACAGGAATCCTACGAGCAGTACTTC.

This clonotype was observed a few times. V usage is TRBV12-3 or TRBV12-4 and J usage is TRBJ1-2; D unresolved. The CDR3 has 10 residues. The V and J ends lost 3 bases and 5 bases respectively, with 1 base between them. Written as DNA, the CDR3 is TGTGCCAGCAGTTTGTATGGCTACACCTTC. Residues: CASSLYGYTF.

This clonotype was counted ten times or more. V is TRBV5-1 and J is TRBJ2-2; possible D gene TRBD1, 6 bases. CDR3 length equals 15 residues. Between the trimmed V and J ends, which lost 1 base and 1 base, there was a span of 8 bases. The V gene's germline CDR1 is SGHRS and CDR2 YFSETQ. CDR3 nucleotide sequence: TGCGCCAGCAGCTTGCTGGACAGGAACACCGGGGAGCTGTTTTTT. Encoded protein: CASSLLDRNTGELFF.

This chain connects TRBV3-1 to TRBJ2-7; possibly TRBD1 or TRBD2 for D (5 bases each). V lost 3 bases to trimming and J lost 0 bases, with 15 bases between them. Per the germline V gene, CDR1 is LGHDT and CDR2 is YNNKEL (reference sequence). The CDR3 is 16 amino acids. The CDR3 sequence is CASSHTARGGSYEQYF. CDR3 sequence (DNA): TGTGCCAGCAGCCATACCGCGCGTGGGGGCTCCTACGAGCAGTACTTC.

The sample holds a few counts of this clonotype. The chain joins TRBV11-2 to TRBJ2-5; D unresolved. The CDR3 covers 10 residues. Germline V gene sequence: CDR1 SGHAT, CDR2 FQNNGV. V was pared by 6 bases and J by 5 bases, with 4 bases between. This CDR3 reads CASSSETQYF. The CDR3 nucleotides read TGTGCCAGCAGTTCTGAGACCCAGTACTTC.

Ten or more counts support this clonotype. This CDR3 is CSAREPRQGAGGYTF. The CDR3 coding sequence is TGCAGTGCTAGAGAACCTAGACAGGGGGCGGGGGGCTACACCTTC. The V and J genes are TRBV20-1 and TRBJ1-2; TRBD1 agrees at 10 bases. CDR1 and CDR2 (germline): DFQATT, SNEGSKA (reference sequence). The J segment lost 8 bases and the V segment lost 0 bases, leaving 9 bases of the junction unmatched. This CDR3 contains 15 residues.

In DNA form, the CDR3 reads TGTGCCACCGCCCGGGGGGGTATCGGGGCTGAAGCTTTCTTT. This encodes CATARGGIGAEAFF. The rearrangement uses TRBV15 and TRBJ1-1; D possibly corresponds to TRBD1 (5 bases). V shed 8 bases and J shed 6 bases, with 19 bases lying between them. The CDR3 sequence is 14 residues long. Germline V gene lookup returns CDR1 LNHNV and CDR2 YYDKDF (reference sequence). Looking up the rest from reference TRBV15 and TRBJ1-1 gives the full variable domain: DAMVIQNPRYQVTQFGKPVTLSCSQTLNHNVMYWYQQKSSQAPKLLFHYYDKDFNNEADTPDNFQSRRPNTSFCFLDIRSPGLGDTAMYLCATARGGIGAEAFFGQGTRLTVV.

CDR3 amino acids: CSAPGGLAGGHDQYNEQFF. The CDR3 nucleotides are TGCAGTGCCCCCGGCGGGCTAGCGGGAGGGCACGATCAATACAATGAGCAGTTCTTC. This chain uses TRBV20-1 with TRBJ2-1; the match to TRBD2 covers 12 bases. Trimming took 6 bases from V and 4 from J; bases not matched to a gene: 19. The germline CDR1 and CDR2 sequences are DFQATT and SNEGSKA (reference sequence). This CDR3 has 19 amino acids.

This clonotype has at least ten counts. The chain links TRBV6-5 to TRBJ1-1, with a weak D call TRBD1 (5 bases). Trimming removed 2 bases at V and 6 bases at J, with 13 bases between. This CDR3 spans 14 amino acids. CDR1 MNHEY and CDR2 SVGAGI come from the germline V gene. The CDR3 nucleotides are TGTGCCAGCAGTTACGCGGGGCCCAGTCCTGAAGCTTTCTTT. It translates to CASSYAGPSPEAFF.

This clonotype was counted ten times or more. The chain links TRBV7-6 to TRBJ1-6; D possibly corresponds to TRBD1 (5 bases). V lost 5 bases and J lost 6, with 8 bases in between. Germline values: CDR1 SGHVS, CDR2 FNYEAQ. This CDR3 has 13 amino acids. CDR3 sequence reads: CASSRQSNSPLHF. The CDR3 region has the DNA TGTGCCAGCAGCCGACAGAGTAATTCACCCCTCCACTTT.

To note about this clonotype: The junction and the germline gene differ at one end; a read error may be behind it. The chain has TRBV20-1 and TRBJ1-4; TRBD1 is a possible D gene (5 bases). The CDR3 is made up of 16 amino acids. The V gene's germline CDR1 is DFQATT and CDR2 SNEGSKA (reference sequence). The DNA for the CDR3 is TGCTGTGCCCCAAGCGGGGGGATCGTGGATAATGAAAAACTGTTTTTT. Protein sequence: CCAPSGGIVDNEKLFF.

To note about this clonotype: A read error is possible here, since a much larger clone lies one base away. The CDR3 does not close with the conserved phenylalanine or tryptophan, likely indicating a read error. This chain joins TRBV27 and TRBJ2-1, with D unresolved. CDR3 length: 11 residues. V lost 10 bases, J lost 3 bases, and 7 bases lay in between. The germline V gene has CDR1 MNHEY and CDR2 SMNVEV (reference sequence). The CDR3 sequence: CAISNYNEQFL. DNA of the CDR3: TGTGCCATCTCTAACTACAATGAGCAGTTCCTC.

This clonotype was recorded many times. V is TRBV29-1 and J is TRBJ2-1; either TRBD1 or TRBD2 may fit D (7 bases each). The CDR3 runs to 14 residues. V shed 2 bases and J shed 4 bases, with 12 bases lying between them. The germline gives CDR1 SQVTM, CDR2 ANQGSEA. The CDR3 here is CSVERQGGYNEQFF. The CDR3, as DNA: TGCAGCGTTGAACGCCAGGGGGGGTACAATGAGCAGTTCTTC.

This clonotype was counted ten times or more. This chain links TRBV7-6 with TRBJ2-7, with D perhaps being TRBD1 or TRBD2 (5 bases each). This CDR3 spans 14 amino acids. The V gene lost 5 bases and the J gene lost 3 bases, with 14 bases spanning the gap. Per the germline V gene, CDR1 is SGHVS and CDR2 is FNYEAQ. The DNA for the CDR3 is TGTGCCAGCAGCCCAGGGTCAGCGGTCTACGAGCAGTACTTC. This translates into CASSPGSAVYEQYF.